This TCR beta chain emerged from a study of T cell responses to AZD1222 COVID-19 vaccine. Study results and caveats: The study sampled repertoires only after the peak T cell response.

Of note for this clone: What it binds is not known.

Measured with immunoSEQ multiplex PCR; TCRdb has only the in-frame clones, and not every one. The sample lists tens of thousands of clones; approximately 80% were seen once. Sequencing was performed on peripheral blood, taken on day 0 of AZD1222 vaccination. This TCR derives from an adult in good health.

CDR3 sequence: CASSLLGVGNEQFF. CDR3 bases: TGTGCCAGCAGTTTGTTAGGGGTGGGCAATGAGCAGTTCTTC. This chain uses TRBV6-5 with TRBJ2-1, with D possibly matching TRBD1 (5 bases). Germline V CDR1 and CDR2: MNHEY, SVGAGI. The V and J ends lost 4 bases and 6 bases respectively, with 13 bases between them. The CDR3 is 14 amino acids.